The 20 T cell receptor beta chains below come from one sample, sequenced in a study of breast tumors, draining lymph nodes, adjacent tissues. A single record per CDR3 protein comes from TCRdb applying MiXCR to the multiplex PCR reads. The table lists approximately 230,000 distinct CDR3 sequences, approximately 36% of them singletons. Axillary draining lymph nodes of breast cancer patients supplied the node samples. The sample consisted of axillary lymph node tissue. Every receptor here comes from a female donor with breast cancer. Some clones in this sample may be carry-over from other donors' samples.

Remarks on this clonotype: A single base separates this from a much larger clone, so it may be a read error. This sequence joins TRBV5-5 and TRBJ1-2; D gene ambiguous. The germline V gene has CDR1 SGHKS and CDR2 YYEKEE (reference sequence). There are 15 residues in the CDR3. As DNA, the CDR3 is TGTGCCAGCAGCTTGGGGTTATCCCCTAACTATGGCTGCACCTTC. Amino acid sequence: CASSLGLSPNYGCTF.

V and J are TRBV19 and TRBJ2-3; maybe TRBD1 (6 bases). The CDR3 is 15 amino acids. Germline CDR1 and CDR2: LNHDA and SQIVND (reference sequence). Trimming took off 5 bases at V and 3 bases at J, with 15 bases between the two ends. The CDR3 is CASSPQGSWTDTQYF. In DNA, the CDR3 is TGTGCCAGTAGTCCCCAGGGGAGTTGGACAGATACGCAGTATTTT.

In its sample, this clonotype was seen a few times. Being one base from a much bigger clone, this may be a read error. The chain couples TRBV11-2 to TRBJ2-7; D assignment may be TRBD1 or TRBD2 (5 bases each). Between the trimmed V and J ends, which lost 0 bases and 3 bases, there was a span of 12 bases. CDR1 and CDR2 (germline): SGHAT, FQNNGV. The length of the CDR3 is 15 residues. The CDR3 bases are TGTGCCAGCAGCTTAGAAGCCGGGACGCGCTACGAGCAGTACTTC. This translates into CASSLEAGTRYEQYF.

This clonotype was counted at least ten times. The CDR3 coding sequence is TGCAGCGCCGAGGGGCAGGGGGTCGGAGAGACCCAGTACTTC. Translated: CSAEGQGVGETQYF. V gene TRBV29-1 combines with J gene TRBJ2-5; 7 bases map to TRBD1. The J segment lost 4 bases and the V segment lost 7 bases, leaving 12 bases of the junction unmatched. CDR3 length: 14 amino acids. CDR1 and CDR2 from the germline V gene are SQVTM and ANQGSEA. Supplemented by reference TRBV29-1 and TRBJ2-5, the full variable domain reads SAVISQKPSRDICQRGTSLTIQCQVDSQVTMMFWYRQQPGQSLTLIATANQGSEATYESGFVIDKFPISRPNLTFSTLTVSNMSPEDSSIYLCSAEGQGVGETQYFGPGTRLLVL.

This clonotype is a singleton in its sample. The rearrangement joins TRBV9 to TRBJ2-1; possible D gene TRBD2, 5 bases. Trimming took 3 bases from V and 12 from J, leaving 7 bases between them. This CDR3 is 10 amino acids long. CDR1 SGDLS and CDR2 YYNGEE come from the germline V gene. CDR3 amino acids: CASSAEGQFF. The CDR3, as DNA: TGTGCCAGCAGCGCTGAGGGGCAGTTCTTC.

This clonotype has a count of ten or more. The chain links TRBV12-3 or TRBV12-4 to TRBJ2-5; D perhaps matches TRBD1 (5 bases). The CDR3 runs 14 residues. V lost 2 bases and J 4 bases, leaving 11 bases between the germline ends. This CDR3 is CASSLTRRGETQYF. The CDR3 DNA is TGTGCCAGCAGTTTAACTCGTAGGGGAGAGACCCAGTACTTC.

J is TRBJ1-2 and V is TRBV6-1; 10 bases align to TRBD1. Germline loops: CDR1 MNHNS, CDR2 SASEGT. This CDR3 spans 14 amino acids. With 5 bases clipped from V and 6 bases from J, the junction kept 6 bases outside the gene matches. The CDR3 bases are TGTGCCAGCAGTCACCGGGACAGGGGACATGGCTACACCTTC. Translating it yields CASSHRDRGHGYTF.

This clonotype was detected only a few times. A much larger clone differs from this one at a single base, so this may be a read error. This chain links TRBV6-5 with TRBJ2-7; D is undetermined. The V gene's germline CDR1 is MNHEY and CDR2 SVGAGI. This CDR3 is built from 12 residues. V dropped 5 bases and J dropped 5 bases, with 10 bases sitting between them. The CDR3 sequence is CASSHDNDEQYF. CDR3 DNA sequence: TGTGCCAGCAGTCATGACAACGACGAGCAGTACTTC.

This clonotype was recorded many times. CDR3 sequence reads: CASSPGTGTSSPLHF. The CDR3 nucleotides read TGCGCCAGCAGCCCCGGGACAGGGACTAGTTCACCCCTCCACTTT. The rearrangement joins TRBV4-1 to TRBJ1-6, with 9 bases aligning to TRBD1. Germline V gives CDR1 MGHRA, CDR2 YSYEKL. Losses at the gene ends were 4 bases for V and 9 bases for J; bases not matched to a gene: 7. The CDR3 sequence is 15 residues long.

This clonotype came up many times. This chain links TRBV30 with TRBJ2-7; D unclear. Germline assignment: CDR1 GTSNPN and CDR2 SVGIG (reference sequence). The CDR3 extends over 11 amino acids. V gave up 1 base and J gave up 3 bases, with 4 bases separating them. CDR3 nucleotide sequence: TGTGCCTGGAGTGGGGGCTACGAGCAGTACTTC. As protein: CAWSGGYEQYF. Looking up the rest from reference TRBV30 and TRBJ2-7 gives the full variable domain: SQTIHQWPATLVQPVGSPLSLECTVEGTSNPNLYWYRQAAGRGLQLLFYSVGIGQISSEVPQNLSASRPQDRQFILSSKKLLLSDSGFYLCAWSGGYEQYFGPGTRLTVT.

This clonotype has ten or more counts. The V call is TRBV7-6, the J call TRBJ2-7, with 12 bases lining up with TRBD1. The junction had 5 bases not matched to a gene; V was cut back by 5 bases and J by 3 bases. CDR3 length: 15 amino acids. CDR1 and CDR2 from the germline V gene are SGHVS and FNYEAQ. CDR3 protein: CASSLGTGGFYEQYF. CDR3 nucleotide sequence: TGTGCCAGCAGCCTCGGGACAGGGGGCTTCTACGAGCAGTACTTC.

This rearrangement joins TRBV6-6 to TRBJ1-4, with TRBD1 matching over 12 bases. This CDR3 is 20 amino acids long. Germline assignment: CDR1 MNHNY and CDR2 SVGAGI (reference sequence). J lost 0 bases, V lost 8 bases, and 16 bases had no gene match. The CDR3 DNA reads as TGTGCCAGCGGACCGCCCCCCGGGACAGGGGGCGCAGCAACTAATGAAAAACTGTTTTTT. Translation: CASGPPPGTGGAATNEKLFF.

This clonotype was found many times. DNA of the CDR3: TGTGCCAGCAGCGTAGCCGGGGGGGGAAACACCATATATTTT. This gives the protein CASSVAGGGNTIYF. The chain recombines TRBV9 with TRBJ1-3; TRBD1 might be the D (5 bases). From germline, CDR1 is SGDLS and CDR2 YYNGEE. This CDR3 contains 14 residues. Trimming took off 0 bases at V and 4 bases at J, with 8 bases between the two ends.

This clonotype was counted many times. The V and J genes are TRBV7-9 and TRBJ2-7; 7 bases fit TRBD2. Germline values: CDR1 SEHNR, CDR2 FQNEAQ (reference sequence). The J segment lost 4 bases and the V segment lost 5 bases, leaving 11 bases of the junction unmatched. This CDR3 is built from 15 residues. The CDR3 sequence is CASSLPTSELYEQYF. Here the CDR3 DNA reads TGTGCCAGCAGCCTACCAACTAGCGAATTATACGAGCAGTACTTC. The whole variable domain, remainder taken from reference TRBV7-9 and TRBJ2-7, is DTGVSQNPRHKITKRGQNVTFRCDPISEHNRLYWYRQTLGQGPEFLTYFQNEAQLEKSRLLSDRFSAERPKGSFSTLEIQRTEQGDSAMYLCASSLPTSELYEQYFGPGTRLTVT.

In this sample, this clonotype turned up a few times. The CDR3 nucleotides are TGTGCCAGCAGTTTACCCGGGAGCTTCCCCAGGGAGACCCAGTACTTC. Protein sequence: CASSLPGSFPRETQYF. The chain recombines TRBV28 with TRBJ2-5, with a weak D call TRBD2 (6 bases). The CDR3 is 16 residues long. CDR1 MDHEN and CDR2 SYDVKM come from the germline V gene. The ends were cut back, 2 bases at V and 5 bases at J, with 18 bases in the middle.

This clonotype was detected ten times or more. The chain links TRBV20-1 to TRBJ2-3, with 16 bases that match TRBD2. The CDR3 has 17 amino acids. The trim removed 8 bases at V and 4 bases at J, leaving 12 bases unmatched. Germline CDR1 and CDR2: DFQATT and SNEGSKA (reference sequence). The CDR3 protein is CSLPPGLAGGPADTQYF. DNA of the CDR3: TGCAGTTTACCCCCGGGACTAGCGGGAGGGCCGGCAGATACGCAGTATTTT.

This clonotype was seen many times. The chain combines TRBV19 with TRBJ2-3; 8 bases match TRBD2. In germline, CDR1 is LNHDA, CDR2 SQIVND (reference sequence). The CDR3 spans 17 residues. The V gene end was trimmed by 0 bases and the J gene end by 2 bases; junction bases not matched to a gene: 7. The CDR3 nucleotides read TGTGCCAGTAGTATAGATCACGAGCGGGGGCTCACAGATACGCAGTATTTT. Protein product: CASSIDHERGLTDTQYF.

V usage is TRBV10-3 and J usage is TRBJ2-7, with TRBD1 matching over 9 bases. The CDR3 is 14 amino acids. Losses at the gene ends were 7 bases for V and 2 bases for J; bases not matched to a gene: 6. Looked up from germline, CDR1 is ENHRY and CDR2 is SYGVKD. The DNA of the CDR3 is TGTGCCATCATGGGGGACAGGGACCCCTACGAGCAGTACTTC. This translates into CAIMGDRDPYEQYF.

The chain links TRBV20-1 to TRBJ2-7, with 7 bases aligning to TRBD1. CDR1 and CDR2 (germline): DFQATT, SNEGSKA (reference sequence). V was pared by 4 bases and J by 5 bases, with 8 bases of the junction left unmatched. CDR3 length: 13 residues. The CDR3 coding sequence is TGCAGTGCTACCCCACAGGGGTTGAACGAGCAGTACTTC. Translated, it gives CSATPQGLNEQYF.

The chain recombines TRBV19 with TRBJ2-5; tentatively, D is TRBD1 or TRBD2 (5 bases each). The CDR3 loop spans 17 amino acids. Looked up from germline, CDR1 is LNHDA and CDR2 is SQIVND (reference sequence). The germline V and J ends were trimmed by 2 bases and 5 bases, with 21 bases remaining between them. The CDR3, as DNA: TGTGCCAGTAGTATACGGGGCTCCGCGAAGGCCGGGGAGACCCAGTACTTC. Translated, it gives CASSIRGSAKAGETQYF.